Following are 7 T cell receptor beta chains from one sample sequenced in a study of shared clonotypes between healthy human individuals. Naive CD8 cells lacked CD45RO and underwent positive selection for CCR7, leaving out terminally differentiated effector memory CD45RA+ cells. Assay: immunoSEQ multiplex PCR; the TCRdb copy retains only in-frame clones and omits some. The sample has around 620,000 clones; around 96% are singletons. The material sequenced was naive CD8+ T cells sorted from blood. The source of these receptors is a woman in her twenties or thirties in good health.

Here the CDR3 reads CASSDDMSSYNEQFF. The CDR3 bases are TGTGCCAGCAGCGACGATATGAGCTCCTACAATGAGCAGTTCTTC. The rearrangement uses TRBV6-5 and TRBJ2-1; D remains unclear. V lost 6 bases to trimming and J lost 0 bases, with 12 bases between them. Germline V gene lookup returns CDR1 MNHEY and CDR2 SVGAGI. The CDR3 loop spans 15 amino acids.

This chain uses TRBV10-3 with TRBJ2-1, with D perhaps matching TRBD2 (6 bases). The CDR3 has 13 amino acids. Between the trimmed V and J ends, which lost 3 bases and 5 bases, there was a span of 8 bases. The germline CDR1 and CDR2 sequences are ENHRY and SYGVKD. CDR3 sequence reads: CAISDERDNEQFF. The CDR3 nucleotides are TGTGCCATCAGTGACGAGCGGGACAATGAGCAGTTCTTC.

V usage is TRBV7-2 and J usage is TRBJ2-3, with 7 bases identical to TRBD1. Trimming at V came to 7 bases and at J to 15 bases, leaving 13 bases not matched to a gene. CDR1 and CDR2 from the germline V gene are SGHTA and FQGNSA. The CDR3 sequence is 12 residues long. CDR3 sequence (DNA): TGTGCCAGCACCGAGGACAGGCGGTTGGGATATTTT. This encodes CASTEDRRLGYF.

The chain links TRBV27 to TRBJ1-1; 8 bases match TRBD1. Trimming cost V 8 bases and J 4 bases; bases outside gene matches: 6. The CDR3 loop spans 13 amino acids. The germline V gene encodes CDR1 MNHEY and CDR2 SMNVEV (reference sequence). CDR3 residues: CASGSDRGTEAFF. For the CDR3, the DNA is TGTGCCAGCGGATCTGACAGGGGCACTGAAGCTTTCTTT.

The chain is built from TRBV5-5 and TRBJ2-7; 7 bases agree with TRBD2. Germline V gene lookup returns CDR1 SGHKS and CDR2 YYEKEE (reference sequence). The CDR3 covers 13 residues. The junction had 4 bases not matched to a gene; V was cut back by 2 bases and J by 5 bases. CDR3 sequence: CASSFGGNDEQYF. DNA for the CDR3: TGTGCCAGCAGCTTCGGGGGGAACGACGAGCAGTACTTC.

This clone was recorded once. This chain uses TRBV19 with TRBJ2-7, with TRBD2 matching 9 bases. This CDR3 is built from 15 residues. Trimming removed 1 base from V and 2 bases from J; junction bases left unmatched: 3. The germline V gene encodes CDR1 LNHDA and CDR2 SQIVND (reference sequence). The CDR3: CASSIAREGPYEQYF. The CDR3 DNA follows: TGTGCCAGTAGTATAGCGCGGGAGGGCCCCTACGAGCAGTACTTC.

The CDR3 DNA reads TGTGCCAGCAGCGGCACAGGAGATGAAAAACTGTTTTTT. Amino acid sequence: CASSGTGDEKLFF. This chain joins TRBV13 and TRBJ1-4; perhaps TRBD1 as D (5 bases). This CDR3 comprises 13 residues. The V gene lost 5 bases and the J gene lost 6 bases, with 10 bases spanning the gap. Germline V gene data show CDR1 as PRHDT and CDR2 as FYEKMQ (reference sequence).